These T cell receptor beta chains were read from a single sample in a study of blood T cell repertoires in COVID-19. Sequencing was performed with immunoSEQ multiplex PCR; in TCRdb, only in-frame clones are kept and a portion is missing. The data hold 150,000 to 200,000 clones, with roughly 80% observed a single time. The sample taken for sequencing was peripheral blood. The receptors shown here come from a woman older than 75 with acute or convalescent COVID-19. Both conserved end residues are trimmed from each CDR3. Each record gives: J gene, V gene, CDR3 length, CDR3 protein.

>TRBJ1-5|TRBV11-3|14
ASSLVWQGADQPQH
>TRBJ1-1|TRBV27|12
ASIPQGRKAEAF
>TRBJ2-5|TRBV27|15
ASRPNSLAGGQETQY
>TRBJ1-1|TRBV28|11
ASRGPENTEAF
>TRBJ2-5|TRBV7-9|14
ASSLALVRSQETQY
>TRBJ2-7|TRBV7-9|10
ASGGVSGEQY
>TRBJ2-7|TRBV2|12
ASRGTSAPTEQY
>TRBJ1-1|TRBV28|12
ASSVTGGYTEAF
>TRBJ2-6|TRBV24-1|14
ATSDGGSSGANVLT
>TRBJ1-2|TRBV7-3|11
ASSPGGSGGYT
>TRBJ2-2|TRBV20-1|12
SASVPGSTGELF
>TRBJ1-1|TRBV19|15
ASSPGRTGRINTEAF
>TRBJ2-7|TRBV10-1|13
ASSEIPSGPNEQY
>TRBJ2-6|TRBV2|12
ASALRAATGVLT
>TRBJ1-2|TRBV19|14
ASSIGQFPANYGYT
>TRBJ1-1|TRBV2|11
ASTRRGDTEAF
>TRBJ1-2|TRBV7-2|13
ASSIIGGPIGGYT
>TRBJ2-3|TRBV7-3|14
ASSLKSGAGADTQY
>TRBJ1-1|TRBV30|11
AWRRGPNTEAF
>TRBJ1-3|TRBV7-2|12
ASSPQFSGNTIY
>TRBJ1-1|TRBV19|12
ASSTEGGNTEAF
>TRBJ1-5|TRBV5-1|17
ASRPGGRGQIVSNQPQH
>TRBJ2-3|TRBV30|10
AWSYGDRTQY